These T cell receptor beta chains were read from a single sample in a study of T cells after yellow fever vaccination. TCRdb recomputed calls from the 5' RACE reads with MiXCR, one row per CDR3 protein. The table has about 320,000 distinct CDR3 sequences, roughly an eighth seen once. Specimen: CD4+ T cells sorted from PBMCs, collected 15 days after the yellow fever booster vaccination. These receptors originate from a man aged 18-30 years who received the YFV17D yellow fever vaccine. CDR3s include the opening cysteine and the closing phenylalanine or tryptophan. The D gene is left open where the match is weak. Rows give clone size only sometimes, using once, few, many, or a class for an expanded clone.

J | D | V | size | length | DNA | CDR3
TRBJ1-5 | NA | TRBV7-2 | few | 14 | TGTGCCAGCAGCTTCGGTTGGGGCAATCAGCCCCAGCATTTT | CASSFGWGNQPQHF
TRBJ2-1 | NA | TRBV7-2 | many | 15 | TGTGCCAGCAGCTTAGAGGCAGGCCCCTACAATGAGCAGTTCTTC | CASSLEAGPYNEQFF
TRBJ2-1 | TRBD1 | TRBV11-3 | NA | 14 | TGTGCCAGCAGCGGGACAGGGGATGGCAATGAGCAGTTCTTC | CASSGTGDGNEQFF
TRBJ2-7 | NA | TRBV5-1 | NA | 14 | TGCGCCAGCAGCTTCGGGATAGCCTCGCGGGAGCAGTACTTC | CASSFGIASREQYF
TRBJ1-2 | NA | TRBV6-5 | few | 16 | TGTGCCAGCAGAACCAGGTGGTCTAGGGGCCCGTATGGCTACACCTTC | CASRTRWSRGPYGYTF
TRBJ2-1 | TRBD2 | TRBV7-3 | few | 20 | TGTGCCAGCAGCTTAAGACCTTCGGGACTAGCGGGGGCCAGGGCCAATGAGCAGTTCTTC | CASSLRPSGLAGARANEQFF
TRBJ2-1 | TRBD2 | TRBV6-5 | NA | 16 | TGTGCCAGCAGTTTCTATAGCGGGGGTCCCCACAATGAGCAGTTCTTC | CASSFYSGGPHNEQFF
TRBJ1-5 | NA | TRBV7-9 | many | 13 | TGTGCCAGCAGCTTAGTGGGGAATCAGCCCCAGCATTTT | CASSLVGNQPQHF
TRBJ1-6 | NA | TRBV15 | many | 12 | TGTGCCACCAGCAGAGAAAACTCACCCCTCCACTTT | CATSRENSPLHF
TRBJ1-2 | TRBD1 | TRBV3-1 | NA | 14 | TGTGCCAGCAGCCATTCCGGGACAGATGGCGGCTACACCTTC | CASSHSGTDGGYTF
TRBJ2-1 | TRBD2 | TRBV5-1 | NA | 15 | TGCGCCAGCAGCTCACTAGCGGGGGGGCTAGGAGAGCAGTTCTTC | CASSSLAGGLGEQFF
TRBJ2-3 | TRBD1 | TRBV4-3 | NA | 15 | TGCGCCAGCAGCCTCGGGACAGGGGAGACAGATACGCAGTATTTT | CASSLGTGETDTQYF
TRBJ2-1 | NA | TRBV4-3 | few | 16 | TGCGCCAGCAGCCAAGAAAGCCTAGCGAGGTACAATGAGCAGTTCTTC | CASSQESLARYNEQFF
TRBJ2-3 | TRBD2 | TRBV6-5 | NA | 16 | TGTGCCAGCAGTTCCGAATTGGGACTAGTGGCTGATACGCAGTATTTT | CASSSELGLVADTQYF
TRBJ2-2 | NA | TRBV19 | NA | 14 | TGTGCCAGTAGGATAACGACCGCCACCGGGGAGCTGTTTTTT | CASRITTATGELFF
TRBJ2-3 | NA | TRBV2 | few | 12 | TGTGCCAGCGCAGCAAGCACAGATACGCAGTATTTT | CASAASTDTQYF
TRBJ2-1 | TRBD1 | TRBV28 | many | 17 | TGTGCCAGCAGGACGAAGGCGGGACAGGGGGCCTACAATGAGCAGTTCTTC | CASRTKAGQGAYNEQFF
TRBJ1-3 | TRBD1 | TRBV20-1 | few | 14 | TGCAGTGCATGGACAGGGGGGTCCGGAAACACCATATATTTT | CSAWTGGSGNTIYF
TRBJ1-2 | TRBD1 | TRBV29-1 | many | 14 | TGCAGCGTTGGGACAGGGGGTTCGAACTATGGCTACACCTTC | CSVGTGGSNYGYTF
TRBJ1-5 | NA | TRBV11-2 | NA | 14 | TGTGCCAGCAGCTTAACCGAGGGCAATCAGCCCCAGCATTTT | CASSLTEGNQPQHF
TRBJ2-3 | NA | TRBV4-2 | many | 15 | TGTGCCAGCAGCCAAGGCGATGAGGGCACAGATACGCAGTATTTT | CASSQGDEGTDTQYF
TRBJ2-1 | NA | TRBV5-1 | NA | 14 | TGCGCCAGCAGCTTGGGGTCGGAGGGCAATGAGCAGTTCTTC | CASSLGSEGNEQFF
TRBJ2-5 | TRBD1 | TRBV9 | NA | 15 | TGTGCCAGCACCATCTACAGGGGGCGGCAAGAGACCCAGTACTTC | CASTIYRGRQETQYF
TRBJ1-1 | NA | TRBV6-2/TRBV6-3 | few | 13 | TGTGCCAGCAGCTGGACAGTGAACACTGAAGCTTTCTTT | CASSWTVNTEAFF
TRBJ2-1 | NA | TRBV11-2 | NA | 12 | TGTGCCAGCAGCTTAGTTGTTTTCCCGGTGGTCTTC | CASSLVVFPVVF
TRBJ1-1 | NA | TRBV29-1 | many | 11 | TGCAGCCTAAGGGATTTAAAAGAAGCTTTCTTT | CSLRDLKEAFF
TRBJ1-6 | NA | TRBV5-1 | NA | 14 | TGCGCCAGCAGGGTGACAGCGACCCATTCACCCCTCCACTTT | CASRVTATHSPLHF
TRBJ2-7 | NA | TRBV6-1 | NA | 14 | TGTGCCAGCAGTGAGATAATGGGGACGAACGAGCAGTACTTC | CASSEIMGTNEQYF
TRBJ1-5 | NA | TRBV12-3/TRBV12-4 | few | 14 | TGTGCCAGCAGTTACAGGGAAGAGAATCAGCCCCAGCATTTT | CASSYREENQPQHF
TRBJ1-5 | NA | TRBV3-1 | NA | 15 | TGTGCCAGCAGCCAAGGCGTTGAGAGCAATCAGCCCCAGCATTTT | CASSQGVESNQPQHF
TRBJ2-3 | TRBD1 | TRBV7-2 | NA | 15 | TGTGCCAGCAGCTTAGCGCCTCAGGGGGTCAGAACGCAGTATTTT | CASSLAPQGVRTQYF
TRBJ2-5 | NA | TRBV5-1 | NA | 14 | TGCGCCAGCAGCTTCGGGACGTTGAAAGAGACCCAGTACTTC | CASSFGTLKETQYF
TRBJ2-1 | NA | TRBV20-1 | NA | 14 | TGCAGTGCTAGCCGGGGTATTACCCAAAATGAGCAGTTCTTC | CSASRGITQNEQFF
TRBJ1-2 | NA | TRBV3-1 | few | 13 | TGTGCCAGCAGCGACGATGGAGGTTGGGGCTACACCTTC | CASSDDGGWGYTF
TRBJ2-7 | TRBD2 | TRBV12-3/TRBV12-4 | NA | 15 | TGTGCCAGCAGCCCTTGGGGGGGAGGAATCTACGAGCAGTACTTC | CASSPWGGGIYEQYF
TRBJ2-1 | TRBD1 | TRBV29-1 | many | 13 | TGCAGCGTTGAAGCTGTCCGGGACAGGGGTGAGGTCTTC | CSVEAVRDRGEVF
TRBJ1-4 | TRBD1 | TRBV12-3/TRBV12-4 | NA | 14 | TGTGCCAGCGTCCCAGGGACAGGGAAGGAAAAACTGTTTTTT | CASVPGTGKEKLFF
TRBJ2-3 | NA | TRBV7-9 | NA | 15 | TGTGCCAGCAGCTTAGGCCCCACCTCCACAGATACGCAGTATTTT | CASSLGPTSTDTQYF
TRBJ2-7 | NA | TRBV6-2/TRBV6-3 | many | 14 | TGTGCCAGCAGTCCAACAGGGTGGGCCTACGAGCAGTACTTC | CASSPTGWAYEQYF
TRBJ2-2 | TRBD2 | TRBV4-3 | NA | 16 | TGCGCCAGCAGCCAAGATCCAGCGGGGGGCACCGGGGAGCTGTTTTTT | CASSQDPAGGTGELFF
TRBJ2-3 | NA | TRBV4-3 | NA | 16 | TGCGCCAGCAGCCAAGATCGTACAGTCCACACAGATACGCAGTATTTT | CASSQDRTVHTDTQYF
TRBJ2-1 | TRBD2 | TRBV12-3/TRBV12-4 | NA | 15 | TGTGCCAGCAACGGACTAGCGGGGGGGTCCGATGAGCAGTTCTTC | CASNGLAGGSDEQFF
TRBJ2-3 | NA | TRBV10-3 | few | 13 | TGTGCCATCAGTGAAGTCGTGACAGATACGCAGTATTTT | CAISEVVTDTQYF
TRBJ1-4 | NA | TRBV7-2 | few | 13 | TGTGCCAGCAGCCCCGGGGAAAGGGCAAAACTGTTTTTT | CASSPGERAKLFF
TRBJ2-6 | NA | TRBV20-1 | many | 13 | TGCAGTGCTCAGACCGCTGGGGCCAACGTCCTGACTTTC | CSAQTAGANVLTF
TRBJ2-1 | NA | TRBV10-3 | few | 13 | TGTGCCATCAGTGAACCTGTAGTGGGTGAGCAGTTCTTC | CAISEPVVGEQFF
TRBJ1-2 | NA | TRBV25-1 | few | 14 | TGTGCCAGCAGTGATCCAGGCTCCAACTATGGCTACACCTTC | CASSDPGSNYGYTF
TRBJ1-5 | NA | TRBV30 | many | 13 | TGTGCCTGGAGTGCACAGGGCGATCAGCCCCAGCATTTT | CAWSAQGDQPQHF
TRBJ1-5 | NA | TRBV28 | NA | 13 | TGTGCCAGCAGTTTAACAGGTCTTGGGGCCCAGCATTTT | CASSLTGLGAQHF
TRBJ1-5 | NA | TRBV10-3 | NA | 18 | TGTGCCATCAGTATCGCCCCCCCGGGCGGGTCAAGCAATCAGCCCCAGCATTTT | CAISIAPPGGSSNQPQHF
TRBJ2-5 | NA | TRBV6-6 | many | 13 | TGTGCCAGCAGTTTCGGGGGTCGAGAGACCCAGTACTTC | CASSFGGRETQYF